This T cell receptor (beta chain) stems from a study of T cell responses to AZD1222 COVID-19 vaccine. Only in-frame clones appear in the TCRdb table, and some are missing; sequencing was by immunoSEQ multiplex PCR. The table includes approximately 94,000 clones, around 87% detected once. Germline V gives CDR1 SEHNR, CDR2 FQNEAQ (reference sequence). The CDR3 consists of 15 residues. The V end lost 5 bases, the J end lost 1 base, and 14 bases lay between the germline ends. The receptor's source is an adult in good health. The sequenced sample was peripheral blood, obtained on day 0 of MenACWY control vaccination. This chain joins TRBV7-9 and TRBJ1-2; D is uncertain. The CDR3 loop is CASSLGGSLNYGYTF. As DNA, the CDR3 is TGTGCCAGCAGCCTAGGCGGGAGCCTTAACTATGGCTACACCTTC. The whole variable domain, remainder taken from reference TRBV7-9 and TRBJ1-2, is DTGVSQNPRHKITKRGQNVTFRCDPISEHNRLYWYRQTLGQGPEFLTYFQNEAQLEKSRLLSDRFSAERPKGSFSTLEIQRTEQGDSAMYLCASSLGGSLNYGYTFGSGTRLTVV.